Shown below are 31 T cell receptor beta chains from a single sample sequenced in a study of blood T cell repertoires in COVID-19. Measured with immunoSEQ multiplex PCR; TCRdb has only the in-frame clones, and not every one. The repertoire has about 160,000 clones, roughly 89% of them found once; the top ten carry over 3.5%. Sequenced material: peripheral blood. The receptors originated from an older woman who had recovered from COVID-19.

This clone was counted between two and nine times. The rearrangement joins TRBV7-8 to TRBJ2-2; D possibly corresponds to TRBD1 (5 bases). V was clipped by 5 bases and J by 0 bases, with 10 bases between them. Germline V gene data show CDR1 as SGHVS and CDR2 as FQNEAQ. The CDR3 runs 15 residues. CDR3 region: CASSTRVANTGELFF. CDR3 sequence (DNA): TGTGCCAGCAGCACCAGGGTCGCGAACACCGGGGAGCTGTTTTTT.

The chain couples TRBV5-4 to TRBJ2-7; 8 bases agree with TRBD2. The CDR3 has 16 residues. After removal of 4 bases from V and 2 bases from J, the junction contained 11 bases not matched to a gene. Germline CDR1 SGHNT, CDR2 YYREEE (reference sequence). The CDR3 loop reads CASSVTGGASPYEQYF. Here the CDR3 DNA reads TGTGCCAGCAGCGTCACCGGGGGGGCTAGCCCCTACGAGCAGTACTTC.

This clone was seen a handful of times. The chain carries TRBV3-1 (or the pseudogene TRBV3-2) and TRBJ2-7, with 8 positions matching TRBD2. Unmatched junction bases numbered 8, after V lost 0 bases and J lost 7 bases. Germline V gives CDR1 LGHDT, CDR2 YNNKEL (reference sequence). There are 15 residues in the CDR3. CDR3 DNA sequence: TGTGCCAGCAGCCAAGATTCGGGGGGGCTACGGGAGCAGTACTTC. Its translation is CASSQDSGGLREQYF.

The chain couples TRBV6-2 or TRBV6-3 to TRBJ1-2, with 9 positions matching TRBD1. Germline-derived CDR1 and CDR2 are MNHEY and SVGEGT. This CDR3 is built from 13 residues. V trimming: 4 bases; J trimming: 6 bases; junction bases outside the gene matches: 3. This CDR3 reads CASSWDRENGYTF. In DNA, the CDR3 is TGTGCCAGCAGTTGGGACAGGGAAAATGGCTACACCTTC.

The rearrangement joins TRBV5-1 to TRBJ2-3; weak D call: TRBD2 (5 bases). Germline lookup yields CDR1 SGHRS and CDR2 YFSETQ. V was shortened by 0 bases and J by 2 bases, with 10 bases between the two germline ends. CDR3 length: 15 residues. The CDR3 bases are TGCGCCAGCAGCTTGGCGGCTAGCTACACAGATACGCAGTATTTT. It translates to CASSLAASYTDTQYF. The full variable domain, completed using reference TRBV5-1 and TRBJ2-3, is KAGVTQTPRYLIKTRGQQVTLSCSPISGHRSVSWYQQTPGQGLQFLFEYFSETQRNKGNFPGRFSGRQFSNSRSEMNVSTLELGDSALYLCASSLAASYTDTQYFGPGTRLTVL.

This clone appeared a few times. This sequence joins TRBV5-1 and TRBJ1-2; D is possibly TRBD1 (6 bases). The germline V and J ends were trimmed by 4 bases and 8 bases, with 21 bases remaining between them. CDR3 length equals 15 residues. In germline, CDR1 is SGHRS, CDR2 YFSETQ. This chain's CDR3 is CASSLDRGGSGGYTF. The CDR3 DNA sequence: TGCGCCAGCAGCCTCGATCGCGGGGGCTCCGGCGGCTACACCTTC.

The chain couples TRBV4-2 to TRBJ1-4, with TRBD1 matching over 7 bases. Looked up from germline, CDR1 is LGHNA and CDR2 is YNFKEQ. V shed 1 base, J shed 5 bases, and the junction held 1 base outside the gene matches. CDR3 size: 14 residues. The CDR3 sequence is CASSQVQGNEKLFF. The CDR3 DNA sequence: TGTGCCAGCAGCCAAGTACAGGGGAATGAAAAACTGTTTTTT.

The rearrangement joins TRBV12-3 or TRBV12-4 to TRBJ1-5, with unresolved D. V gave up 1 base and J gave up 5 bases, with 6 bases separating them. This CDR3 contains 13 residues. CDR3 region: CASSLGSYQPQHF. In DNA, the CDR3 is TGTGCCAGCAGTTTAGGTAGTTATCAGCCCCAGCATTTT.

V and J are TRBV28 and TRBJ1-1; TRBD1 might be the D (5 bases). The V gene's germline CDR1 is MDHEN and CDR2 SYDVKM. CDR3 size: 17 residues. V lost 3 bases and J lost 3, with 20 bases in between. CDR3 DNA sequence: TGTGCCAGCAGTTTCGAGACTGGGGCAAGGATGTACACTGAAGCTTTCTTT. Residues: CASSFETGARMYTEAFF. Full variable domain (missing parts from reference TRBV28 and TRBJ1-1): DVKVTQSSRYLVKRTGEKVFLECVQDMDHENMFWYRQDPGLGLRLIYFSYDVKMKEKGDIPEGYSVSREKKERFSLILESASTNQTSMYLCASSFETGARMYTEAFFGQGTRLTVV.

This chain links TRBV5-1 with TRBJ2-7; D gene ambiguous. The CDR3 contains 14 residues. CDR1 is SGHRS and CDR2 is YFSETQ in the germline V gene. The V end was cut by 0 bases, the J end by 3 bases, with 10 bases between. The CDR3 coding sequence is TGCGCCAGCAGCTTGGCCCCCGCCTACTACGAGCAGTACTTC. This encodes CASSLAPAYYEQYF. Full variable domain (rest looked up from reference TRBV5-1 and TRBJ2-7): KAGVTQTPRYLIKTRGQQVTLSCSPISGHRSVSWYQQTPGQGLQFLFEYFSETQRNKGNFPGRFSGRQFSNSRSEMNVSTLELGDSALYLCASSLAPAYYEQYFGPGTRLTVT.

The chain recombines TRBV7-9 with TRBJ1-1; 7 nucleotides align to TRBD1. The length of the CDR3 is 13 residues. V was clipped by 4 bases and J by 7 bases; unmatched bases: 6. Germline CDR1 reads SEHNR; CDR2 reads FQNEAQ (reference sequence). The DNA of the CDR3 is TGTGCCAGCAGCTCGGTACAGGGGAATGAAGCTTTCTTT. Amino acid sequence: CASSSVQGNEAFF. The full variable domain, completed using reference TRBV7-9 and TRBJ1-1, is DTGVSQNPRHKITKRGQNVTFRCDPISEHNRLYWYRQTLGQGPEFLTYFQNEAQLEKSRLLSDRFSAERPKGSFSTLEIQRTEQGDSAMYLCASSSVQGNEAFFGQGTRLTVV.

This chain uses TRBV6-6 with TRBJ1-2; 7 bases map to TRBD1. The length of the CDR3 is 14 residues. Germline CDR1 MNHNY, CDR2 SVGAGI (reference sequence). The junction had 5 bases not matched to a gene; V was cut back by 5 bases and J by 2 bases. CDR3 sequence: CASSPSTGNYGYTF. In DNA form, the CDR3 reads TGTGCCAGCAGTCCGTCGACAGGGAACTATGGCTACACCTTC.

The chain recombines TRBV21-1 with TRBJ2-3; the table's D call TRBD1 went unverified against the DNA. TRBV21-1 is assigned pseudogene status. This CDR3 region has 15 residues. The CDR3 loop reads CSPWTGGLFTDTQYF. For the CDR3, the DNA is TGTTCCCCTTGGACAGGGGGCTTGTTCACAGATACGCAGTATTTT.

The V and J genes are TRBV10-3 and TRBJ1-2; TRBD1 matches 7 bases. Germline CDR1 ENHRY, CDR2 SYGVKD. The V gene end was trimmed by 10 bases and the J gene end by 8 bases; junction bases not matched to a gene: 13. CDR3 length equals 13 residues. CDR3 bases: TGTGCCACCAGCTATTCAAGGGACAGAGGCTACACCTTC. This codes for CATSYSRDRGYTF.

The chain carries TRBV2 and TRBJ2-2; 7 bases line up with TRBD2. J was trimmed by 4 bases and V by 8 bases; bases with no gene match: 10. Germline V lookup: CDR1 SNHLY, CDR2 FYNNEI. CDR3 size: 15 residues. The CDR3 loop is CASRRSGGSTGELFF. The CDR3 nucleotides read TGTGCCAGCCGTCGCTCGGGGGGTAGCACCGGGGAGCTGTTTTTT.

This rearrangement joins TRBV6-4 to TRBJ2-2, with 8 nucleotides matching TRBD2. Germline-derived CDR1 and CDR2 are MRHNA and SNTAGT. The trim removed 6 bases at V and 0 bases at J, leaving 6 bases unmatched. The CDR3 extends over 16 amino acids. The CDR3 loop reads CASSPARGANTGELFF. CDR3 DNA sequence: TGTGCCAGCAGCCCCGCGCGGGGGGCGAACACCGGGGAGCTGTTTTTT.

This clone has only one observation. The CDR3 region is CASSPGTEPYNEQFF. CDR3 coding DNA: TGCGCCAGCAGCCCCGGGACAGAACCCTACAATGAGCAGTTCTTC. The chain recombines TRBV5-1 with TRBJ2-1; 7 bases line up with TRBD1. Losses at the gene ends were 4 bases for V and 2 bases for J; bases not matched to a gene: 6. The length of the CDR3 is 15 residues. Per the germline V gene, CDR1 is SGHRS and CDR2 is YFSETQ.

The CDR3 region has the DNA TGTGCCATCATGGGGACTAGCGGGGGCCCCCACCCCTACGAGCAGTACTTC. This encodes CAIMGTSGGPHPYEQYF. The V and J genes are TRBV10-3 and TRBJ2-7, with 14 bases lining up with TRBD2. This CDR3 has 17 residues. V was clipped by 7 bases and J by 2 bases; unmatched bases: 10. Germline V gene data show CDR1 as ENHRY and CDR2 as SYGVKD.

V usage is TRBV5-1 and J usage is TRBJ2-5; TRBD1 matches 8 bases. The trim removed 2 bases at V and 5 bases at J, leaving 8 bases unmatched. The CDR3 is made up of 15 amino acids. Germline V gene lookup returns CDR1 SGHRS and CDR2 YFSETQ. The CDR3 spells CASSFAGQGGETQYF. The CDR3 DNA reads TGCGCCAGCAGCTTTGCCGGACAGGGTGGGGAGACCCAGTACTTC.

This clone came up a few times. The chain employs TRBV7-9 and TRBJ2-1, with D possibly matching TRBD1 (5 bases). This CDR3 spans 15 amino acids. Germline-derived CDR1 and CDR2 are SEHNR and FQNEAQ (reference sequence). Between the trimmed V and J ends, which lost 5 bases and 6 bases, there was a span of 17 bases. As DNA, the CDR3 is TGTGCCAGCAGCGCGCCCTACAGGTGGGGCAATGAGCAGTTCTTC. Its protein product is CASSAPYRWGNEQFF.

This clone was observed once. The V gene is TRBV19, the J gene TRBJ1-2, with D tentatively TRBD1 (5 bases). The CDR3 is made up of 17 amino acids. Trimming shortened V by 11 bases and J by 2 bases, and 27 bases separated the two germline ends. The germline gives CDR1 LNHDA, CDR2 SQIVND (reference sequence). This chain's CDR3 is CASNVGQGNRPNYGYTF. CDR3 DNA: TGTGCCTCAAATGTGGGGCAGGGAAACCGACCGAACTATGGCTACACCTTC.

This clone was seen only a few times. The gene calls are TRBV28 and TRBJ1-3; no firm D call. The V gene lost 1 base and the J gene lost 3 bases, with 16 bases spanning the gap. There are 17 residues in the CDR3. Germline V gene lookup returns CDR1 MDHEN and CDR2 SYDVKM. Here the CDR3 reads CASSLYPGGSSGNTIYF. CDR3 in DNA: TGTGCCAGCAGTTTATACCCCGGCGGGTCTAGTGGAAACACCATATATTTT.

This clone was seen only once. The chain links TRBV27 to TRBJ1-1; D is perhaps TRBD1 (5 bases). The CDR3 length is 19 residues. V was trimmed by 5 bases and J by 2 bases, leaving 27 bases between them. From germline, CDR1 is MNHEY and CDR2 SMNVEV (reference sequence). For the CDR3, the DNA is TGTGCCAGCAGTCAAGCGAGAACTCTGGCGGCCAGGGCCAACACTGAAGCTTTCTTT. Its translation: CASSQARTLAARANTEAFF.

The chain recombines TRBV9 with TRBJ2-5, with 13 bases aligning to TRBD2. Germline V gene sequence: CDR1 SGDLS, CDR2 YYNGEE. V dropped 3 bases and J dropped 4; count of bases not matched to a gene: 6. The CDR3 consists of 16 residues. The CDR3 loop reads CASSASGTSGAETQYF. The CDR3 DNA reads TGTGCCAGCAGCGCCTCCGGGACTAGCGGGGCAGAGACCCAGTACTTC.

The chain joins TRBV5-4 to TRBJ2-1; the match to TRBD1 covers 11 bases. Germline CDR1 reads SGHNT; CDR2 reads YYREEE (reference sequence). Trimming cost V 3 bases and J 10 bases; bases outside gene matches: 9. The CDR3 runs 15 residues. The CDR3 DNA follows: TGTGCCAGCAGCTACGCGGACAGGGGGCAGGGGGAGCAGTTCTTC. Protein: CASSYADRGQGEQFF.

The CDR3 nucleotides are TGCAGTGCTCTCCCCTACGAGCAGTACTTC. Its translation: CSALPYEQYF. The chain combines TRBV20-1 with TRBJ2-7; the D is unclear. This CDR3 region has 10 residues. In germline, CDR1 is DFQATT, CDR2 SNEGSKA (reference sequence). V lost 5 bases and J lost 2, with 4 bases in between.

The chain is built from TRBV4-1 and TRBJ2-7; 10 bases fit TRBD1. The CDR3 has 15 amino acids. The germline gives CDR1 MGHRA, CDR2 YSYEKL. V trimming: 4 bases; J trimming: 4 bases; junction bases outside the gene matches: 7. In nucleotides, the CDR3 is TGCGCCAGCAGCCCTTCCGGGACAGGGGATTACGAGCAGTACTTC. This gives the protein CASSPSGTGDYEQYF.

CDR3 nucleotides: TGTGCCAGCAGTGAGGGACAGGCTGGCGAGACCCAGTACTTC. It codes for CASSEGQAGETQYF. V and J are TRBV6-1 and TRBJ2-5; 8 nucleotides align to TRBD1. This CDR3 has 14 residues. In germline, CDR1 is MNHNS, CDR2 SASEGT. V gave up 3 bases and J gave up 5 bases; unmatched junction bases: 5.

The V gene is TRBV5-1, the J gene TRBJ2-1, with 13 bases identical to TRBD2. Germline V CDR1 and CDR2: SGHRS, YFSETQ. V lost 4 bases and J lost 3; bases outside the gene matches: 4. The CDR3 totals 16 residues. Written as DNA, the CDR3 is TGCGCCAGCAGCCCAGGGACTAGCGGGGTCTACAATGAGCAGTTCTTC. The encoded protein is CASSPGTSGVYNEQFF.

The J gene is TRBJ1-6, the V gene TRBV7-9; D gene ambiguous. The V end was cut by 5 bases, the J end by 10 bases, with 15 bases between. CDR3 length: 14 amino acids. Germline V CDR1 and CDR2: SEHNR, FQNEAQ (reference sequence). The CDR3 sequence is CASSPEWEGSPLHF. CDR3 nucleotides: TGTGCCAGCAGCCCCGAGTGGGAGGGATCACCCCTCCACTTT.

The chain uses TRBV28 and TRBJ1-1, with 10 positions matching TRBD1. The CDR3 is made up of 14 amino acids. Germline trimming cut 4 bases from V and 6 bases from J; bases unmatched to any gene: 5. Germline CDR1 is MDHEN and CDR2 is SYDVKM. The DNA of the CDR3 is TGTGCCAGCAGTTCCGGGACAGGGGTCCCTGAAGCTTTCTTT. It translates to CASSSGTGVPEAFF.